These 9 T cell receptor beta chains share one sample of origin, sequenced in a study of cytomegalovirus exposure and HLA in healthy donors. 13 Jbeta primers and 60 Vbeta primers were used for the PCR. Profiled with immunoSEQ multiplex PCR; TCRdb holds only in-frame clones, not every one. The table shows 100,000 to 150,000 clones, with about 86% occurring only once. Sequenced input: PBMCs. The receptor set was obtained from a man in his late teens or twenties in good health and CMV-seronegative.

This chain connects TRBV29-1 to TRBJ2-1; a possible D gene is TRBD2 (7 bases). V lost 1 base to trimming and J lost 13 bases, with 14 bases between them. CDR3 size: 12 residues. Germline values: CDR1 SQVTM, CDR2 ANQGSEA. DNA for the CDR3: TGCAGCGTTGAAGTGCAACGGGGGGCACAGTTCTTC. This gives the protein CSVEVQRGAQFF.

The chain recombines TRBV5-1 with TRBJ2-3; D gene unclear. Deletions cut 2 bases from V and 9 bases from J, with 7 bases between. CDR1 and CDR2 from the germline V gene are SGHRS and YFSETQ. This CDR3 has 11 residues. The CDR3 sequence is CASSFGRTQYF. CDR3 sequence (DNA): TGCGCCAGCAGCTTCGGTCGAACGCAGTATTTT.

This clone was seen a handful of times. This sample also contains other DNA sequences that code for the same CDR3. The chain uses TRBV4-3 and TRBJ2-6; no firm D call. V gave up 0 bases and J gave up 0 bases, with 6 bases separating them. CDR1 and CDR2 from the germline V gene are LGHNA and YSLEER. This CDR3 spans 16 amino acids. CDR3 amino acids: CASSQDFSSGANVLTF. The CDR3 DNA reads as TGCGCCAGCAGCCAAGATTTTAGCTCTGGGGCCAACGTCCTGACTTTC.

The chain carries TRBV5-1 and TRBJ2-7; 7 positions match TRBD1. From germline, CDR1 is SGHRS and CDR2 YFSETQ. The CDR3 spans 15 residues. J gave up 0 bases and V 2 bases, and 5 bases lay outside the gene matches. Here the CDR3 reads CASSFSGTASYEQYF. The CDR3 bases are TGCGCCAGCAGCTTCTCCGGGACAGCCTCCTACGAGCAGTACTTC. Combining the CDR3 with reference TRBV5-1 and TRBJ2-7 gives the whole variable domain KAGVTQTPRYLIKTRGQQVTLSCSPISGHRSVSWYQQTPGQGLQFLFEYFSETQRNKGNFPGRFSGRQFSNSRSEMNVSTLELGDSALYLCASSFSGTASYEQYFGPGTRLTVT.

In its sample, this clone was seen a few times. This chain uses TRBV6-5 with TRBJ1-1; maybe TRBD1 (5 bases). V shed 2 bases and J shed 4 bases, with 8 bases lying between them. The CDR3 runs to 13 residues. CDR1 and CDR2 from the germline V gene are MNHEY and SVGAGI. CDR3 sequence reads: CASSYRTLTEAFF. In nucleotides, the CDR3 is TGTGCCAGCAGTTACCGGACACTCACTGAAGCTTTCTTT.

Regarding this clone: The sample contains more than one DNA sequence encoding this CDR3. CDR3: CAWTPSSGEQYF. The CDR3 DNA is TGTGCCTGGACCCCCTCTTCGGGGGAGCAGTACTTC. The chain is built from TRBV30 and TRBJ2-7; D might be TRBD2 (5 bases). This CDR3 has 12 amino acids. Germline loops: CDR1 GTSNPN, CDR2 SVGIG (reference sequence). V was clipped by 4 bases and J by 7 bases, with 14 bases between them.

This clone was found a few times. This chain connects TRBV28 to TRBJ1-1; 7 bases fit TRBD1. CDR1 is MDHEN and CDR2 is SYDVKM in the germline V gene. Trimming at V came to 8 bases and at J to 8 bases, leaving 11 bases not matched to a gene. The CDR3 extends over 13 amino acids. Here the CDR3 DNA reads TGTGCCAGCGGGGACAGTCCGCCTTCAGAAGCTTTCTTT. It yields the protein CASGDSPPSEAFF.

The chain joins TRBV4-2 to TRBJ2-7, with TRBD1 matching over 8 bases. J gave up 3 bases and V 4 bases, and 17 bases lay outside the gene matches. This CDR3 spans 18 amino acids. CDR1 is LGHNA, CDR2 YNFKEQ, per germline. The CDR3 reads CASSLKQGIGTGLYEQYF. The CDR3 nucleotides are TGTGCCAGCAGCCTCAAACAGGGGATCGGGACAGGCCTCTACGAGCAGTACTTC.

The rearrangement uses TRBV30 and TRBJ1-3; D gene unclear. Germline V CDR1 and CDR2: GTSNPN, SVGIG (reference sequence). Deletions cut 4 bases from V and 4 bases from J, with 8 bases between. This CDR3 has 12 amino acids. CDR3 sequence reads: CAWTMTGNTIYF. The CDR3 region has the DNA TGTGCCTGGACCATGACAGGAAACACCATATATTTT.